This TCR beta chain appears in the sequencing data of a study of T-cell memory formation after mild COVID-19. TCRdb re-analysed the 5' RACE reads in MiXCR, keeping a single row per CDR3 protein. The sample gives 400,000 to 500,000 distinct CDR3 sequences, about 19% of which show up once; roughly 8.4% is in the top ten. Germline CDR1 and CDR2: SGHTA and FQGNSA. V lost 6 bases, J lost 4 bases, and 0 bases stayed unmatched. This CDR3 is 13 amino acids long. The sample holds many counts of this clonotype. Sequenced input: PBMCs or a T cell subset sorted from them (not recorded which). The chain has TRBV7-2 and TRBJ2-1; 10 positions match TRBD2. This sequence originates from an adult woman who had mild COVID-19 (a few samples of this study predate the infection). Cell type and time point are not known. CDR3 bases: TGTGCCAGCAGACTAGCGGGGTACAATGAGCAGTTCTTC. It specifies CASRLAGYNEQFF. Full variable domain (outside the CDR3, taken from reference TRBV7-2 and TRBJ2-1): GAGVSQSPSNKVTEKGKDVELRCDPISGHTALYWYRQSLGQGLEFLIYFQGNSAPDKSGLPSDRFSAERTGGSVSTLTIQRTQQEDSAVYLCASRLAGYNEQFFGPGTRLTVL.